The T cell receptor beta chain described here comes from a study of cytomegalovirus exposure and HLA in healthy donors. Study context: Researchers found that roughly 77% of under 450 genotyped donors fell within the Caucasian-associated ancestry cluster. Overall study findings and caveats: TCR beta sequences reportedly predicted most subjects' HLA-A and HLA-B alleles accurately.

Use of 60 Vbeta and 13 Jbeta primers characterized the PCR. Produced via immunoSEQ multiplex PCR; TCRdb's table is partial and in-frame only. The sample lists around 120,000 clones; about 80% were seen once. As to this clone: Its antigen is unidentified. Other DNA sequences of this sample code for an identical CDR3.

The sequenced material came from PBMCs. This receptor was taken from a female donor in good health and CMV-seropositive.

DNA of the CDR3: TGTGCCAGCAGTTTCAGGGGCAACTATGGCTACACCTTC. The encoded protein is CASSFRGNYGYTF. The chain employs TRBV27 and TRBJ1-2, with D possibly being TRBD1 (6 bases). CDR3 length: 13 amino acids. Per germline, CDR1 MNHEY and CDR2 SMNVEV (reference sequence). The ends were cut back, 3 bases at V and 2 bases at J, with 7 bases in the middle.